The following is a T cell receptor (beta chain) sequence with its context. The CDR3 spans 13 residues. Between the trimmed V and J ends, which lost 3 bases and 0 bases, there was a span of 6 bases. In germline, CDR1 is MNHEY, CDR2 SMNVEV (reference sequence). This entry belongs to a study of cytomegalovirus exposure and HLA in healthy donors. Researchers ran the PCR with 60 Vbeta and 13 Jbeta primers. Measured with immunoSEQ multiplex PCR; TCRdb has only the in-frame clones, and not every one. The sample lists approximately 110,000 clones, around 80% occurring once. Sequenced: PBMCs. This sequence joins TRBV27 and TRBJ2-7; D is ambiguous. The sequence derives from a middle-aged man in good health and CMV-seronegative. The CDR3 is CASSFRSSYEQYF. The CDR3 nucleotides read TGTGCCAGCAGTTTCCGGAGCTCCTACGAGCAGTACTTC.